The rows below give T cell receptor beta chains drawn from one sample of a study of shared clonotypes between healthy human individuals. Using immunoSEQ multiplex PCR, the repertoire was profiled, and TCRdb retains in-frame clones only, with some absent. The data contain around 2,100,000 clones, about 95% of them singletons. Sequenced sample: naive CD8+ T cells sorted from blood. Receptors were obtained from a man aged 18 to 35 in good health. Each CDR3 is given with its conserved first and last residue. D genes are given only for firm matches. Some rows mark clone size as missing; the rest say once, few, many or name a class of expanded clone.

cdr3_nt,cdr3_aa,clone_size,d_call,v_call,j_call
TGCGCCAGCAGCTTCTCGGGTGACACTGAAGCTTTCTTT,CASSFSGDTEAFF,-,-,TRBV5-1,TRBJ1-1
TGTGCCAGCAGCTGGTCTCCGGGACTAGCGATTACGTTCTACGAGCAGTACTTC,CASSWSPGLAITFYEQYF,-,TRBD2,TRBV5-4,TRBJ2-7
TGTGCCAGCGGGTTGGACAGACAAGAGACCCAGTACTTC,CASGLDRQETQYF,-,-,TRBV27,TRBJ2-5
TGTGCCAGCAGCCTGGACGGCCATAGCACAGATACGCAGTATTTT,CASSLDGHSTDTQYF,-,-,TRBV27,TRBJ2-3
TGTGCCAGCAGCGCAATTGCAGGGGACTATGGCTACACCTTC,CASSAIAGDYGYTF,-,-,TRBV9,TRBJ1-2
TGTGCCAGCAGTTATAGCTCTGGAAACACCATATATTTT,CASSYSSGNTIYF,-,-,TRBV6-6,TRBJ1-3
TGTGCCAGCAGTTTAATAGGCGGGAGCTACGAGCAGTACTTC,CASSLIGGSYEQYF,-,TRBD2,TRBV28,TRBJ2-7
TGTGCCAGCAGTACCGGGCCGGGGGTCACCGGGGAGCTGTTTTTT,CASSTGPGVTGELFF,-,-,TRBV5-6,TRBJ2-2
TGTGCCAGTAGTCCCTTGTACGGGTGGAATGAAAAACTGTTTTTT,CASSPLYGWNEKLFF,once,-,TRBV19,TRBJ1-4
TGTGCCAGCAGCTTAGGTGGGCCAATTGGCCGCAATGAGCAGTTCTTC,CASSLGGPIGRNEQFF,-,-,TRBV13,TRBJ2-1
TGTGCCAGCAGCCACGTTAGCGGGGGGGAAGAAGAGACCCAGTACTTC,CASSHVSGGEEETQYF,-,TRBD2,TRBV4-2,TRBJ2-5
TGCGCCAGCAGCTTGGTTGGGGACAGCTATGGCTACACCTTC,CASSLVGDSYGYTF,-,TRBD1,TRBV5-1,TRBJ1-2
TGCAGTGCCACAACGGGCGGGGAGCTGTTTTTT,CSATTGGELFF,-,-,TRBV20-1,TRBJ2-2
TGTGCCTGGAGTTCTGGCAATGAGCAGTTCTTC,CAWSSGNEQFF,-,-,TRBV30,TRBJ2-1
TGTGCCAGTAGTCCAGGCGTCGACTATGGCTACACCTTC,CASSPGVDYGYTF,-,-,TRBV19,TRBJ1-2
TGTGCCAGCAGTTTTGGACAGGGGTTCTCCTACGAGCAGTACTTC,CASSFGQGFSYEQYF,-,TRBD1,TRBV27,TRBJ2-7
TGTGCCACCAGCAGAGGGACGACTGGGGCCAACGTCCTGACTTTC,CATSRGTTGANVLTF,once,-,TRBV15,TRBJ2-6
TGTGCCAGCAGCGTTACAGGGGTCCCCTACTACAATGAGCAGTTCTTC,CASSVTGVPYYNEQFF,-,TRBD1,TRBV11-2,TRBJ2-1